These 26 T cell receptor beta chains came from one sample sequenced in a study of identical twins. Using its own MiXCR run on the 5' RACE reads, TCRdb lists one record per CDR3 protein. The table has hundreds of thousands of distinct CDR3 sequences, 18% seen once; the top ten hold about 12%. This sample also appeared in a second study, on T cells expressing NK-cell markers.

The specimen sequenced was PBMCs. Receptor source: a woman aged 18-29 years in good health.

This sequence joins TRBV10-1 and TRBJ2-2; D is possibly TRBD2 (5 bases). V lost 2 bases to trimming and J lost 7 bases, with 11 bases between them. Germline lookup yields CDR1 WNHNN and CDR2 SYGVQD (reference sequence). CDR3 length: 14 residues. The CDR3 loop reads CASSEIPAGGELFF. Written as DNA, the CDR3 is TGCGCCAGCAGTGAGATCCCTGCGGGCGGGGAGCTGTTTTTT.

This clonotype showed up just a few times. V is TRBV29-1 and J is TRBJ2-5, with D perhaps matching TRBD1 or TRBD2 (5 bases each). Trimming removed 4 bases at V and 3 bases at J, with 9 bases between. Germline CDR1 is SQVTM and CDR2 is ANQGSEA. The CDR3 length is 12 residues. As DNA, the CDR3 is TGCAGCGTTGCCGGGGCAGAAGAGACCCAGTACTTC. It codes for CSVAGAEETQYF.

This chain connects TRBV6-1 to TRBJ2-5; D is unclear. Per the germline V gene, CDR1 is MNHNS and CDR2 is SASEGT. The CDR3 runs to 13 residues. Trimming cost V 6 bases and J 4 bases, with 12 bases left between them. This CDR3 is CASRLGSGETQYF. The CDR3 nucleotides read TGTGCCAGCAGGCTCGGGTCCGGAGAGACCCAGTACTTC.

This clonotype was observed a few times. The chain's CDR3 is CASRRAGTSGSDEQFF. The CDR3 nucleotides read TGTGCCAGCAGACGCGCCGGGACTAGCGGGAGTGATGAGCAGTTCTTC. The genes are TRBV5-5 and TRBJ2-1, with 14 bases identical to TRBD2. V was pared by 5 bases and J by 8 bases, with 9 bases of the junction left unmatched. CDR3 length: 16 amino acids. From germline, CDR1 is SGHKS and CDR2 YYEKEE (reference sequence).

On this clonotype: At one boundary the junction diverges from the germline segment, which might be a read error. The chain couples TRBV7-7 to TRBJ2-3; D unclear. The CDR3 loop spans 13 amino acids. From germline, CDR1 is SSHAT and CDR2 FNYEAQ (reference sequence). CDR3 protein: CASSFYGTDTQYF. The CDR3 DNA reads TGTGCTAGCAGCTTCTACGGCACAGATACGCAGTATTTT.

This clonotype was seen more than once but under ten times. The V call is TRBV4-3, the J call TRBJ2-7, with D perhaps assigned TRBD1 or TRBD2 (5 bases each). The CDR3 totals 13 residues. V lost 2 bases, J lost 7 bases, and 12 bases lay in between. Per the germline V gene, CDR1 is LGHNA and CDR2 is YSLEER. The CDR3 loop reads CASSQFGTGEQYF. CDR3 bases: TGCGCCAGCAGCCAATTCGGGACGGGAGAGCAGTACTTC.

This clonotype showed up just a few times. The V gene is TRBV19, the J gene TRBJ2-1; maybe TRBD2 (5 bases). The CDR3 spans 19 residues. V lost 3 bases to trimming and J lost 4 bases, with 25 bases between them. Germline CDR1 and CDR2: LNHDA and SQIVND (reference sequence). The CDR3 nucleotides are TGTGCCAGTAGTATTTCCCCCGGGATTCGAGGTTGGGAGTACAATGAGCAGTTCTTC. Translated: CASSISPGIRGWEYNEQFF.

This clonotype was picked up many times. The V and J genes are TRBV12-3 or TRBV12-4 and TRBJ1-4; 11 bases line up with TRBD1. The CDR3 spans 15 residues. J was trimmed by 7 bases and V by 3 bases; bases with no gene match: 4. For the CDR3, the DNA is TGTGCCAGCAGTTTCCGAGGGACAGGGGGTGAAAAACTGTTTTTT. Its protein product is CASSFRGTGGEKLFF.

The sample holds a few counts of this clonotype. This sequence joins TRBV7-9 and TRBJ2-5; 10 bases match TRBD2. From germline, CDR1 is SEHNR and CDR2 FQNEAQ (reference sequence). The CDR3 spans 16 residues. V was clipped by 2 bases and J by 5 bases; unmatched bases: 8. As DNA, the CDR3 is TGTGCCAGCAGCTTACTAGCGGGAGCCCTAACCGAGACCCAGTACTTC. As protein: CASSLLAGALTETQYF. Full variable domain (missing parts from reference TRBV7-9 and TRBJ2-5): DTGVSQNPRHKITKRGQNVTFRCDPISEHNRLYWYRQTLGQGPEFLTYFQNEAQLEKSRLLSDRFSAERPKGSFSTLEIQRTEQGDSAMYLCASSLLAGALTETQYFGPGTRLLVL.

This clonotype showed up just once. This chain uses TRBV11-3 with TRBJ2-7, with 7 nucleotides matching TRBD1. There are 14 residues in the CDR3. Germline V gene data show CDR1 as SGHNT and CDR2 as YENEEA. The junction had 7 bases not matched to a gene; V was cut back by 6 bases and J by 2 bases. Here the CDR3 reads CASRSGQVPYEQYF. In DNA form, the CDR3 reads TGTGCCAGCAGAAGTGGACAGGTACCCTACGAGCAGTACTTC.

The rearrangement links TRBV20-1 to TRBJ2-5, with TRBD2 matching 9 bases. Per germline, CDR1 DFQATT and CDR2 SNEGSKA (reference sequence). The CDR3 covers 13 residues. V gave up 3 bases and J gave up 1 base; unmatched junction bases: 0. The CDR3 loop is CSASSGGQETQYF. The CDR3 nucleotides are TGCAGTGCTAGTAGCGGGGGCCAAGAGACCCAGTACTTC.

This chain links TRBV2 with TRBJ1-2, with unresolved D. This CDR3 spans 14 amino acids. Germline CDR1 is SNHLY and CDR2 is FYNNEI. Trimming removed 8 bases at V and 4 bases at J, with 17 bases between. Here the CDR3 reads CASGGSLPLYGYTF. The CDR3 DNA follows: TGTGCCAGCGGCGGTTCCTTACCCCTCTATGGCTACACCTTC.

This clonotype turned up a few times. The rearrangement links TRBV5-5 to TRBJ1-1; D remains ambiguous. The CDR3 has 12 residues. The germline V and J ends were trimmed by 3 bases and 12 bases, with 15 bases remaining between them. The germline CDR1 and CDR2 sequences are SGHKS and YYEKEE (reference sequence). The CDR3 coding sequence is TGTGCCAGCAGCTACGGCCCTCGTGCGCCTTTCTTT. Protein sequence: CASSYGPRAPFF.

This clonotype was recorded a few times. J is TRBJ2-7 and V is TRBV27, with 9 bases aligning to TRBD1. The junction had 4 bases not matched to a gene; V was cut back by 1 base and J by 3 bases. Germline CDR1 reads MNHEY; CDR2 reads SMNVEV (reference sequence). The CDR3 runs to 15 residues. Written as DNA, the CDR3 is TGTGCCAGCAGTTTATTGGGACAGGGTGGCTACGAGCAGTACTTC. Translation: CASSLLGQGGYEQYF.

This clonotype was found a few times. The chain couples TRBV7-9 to TRBJ2-4; D is ambiguous. Trimming stripped 1 base from V and 8 bases from J, with 9 bases between. The CDR3 sequence is 13 residues long. Looked up from germline, CDR1 is SEHNR and CDR2 is FQNEAQ (reference sequence). The chain's CDR3 is CASSLVGTDIQYF. CDR3 DNA: TGTGCCAGCAGCTTAGTCGGAACCGACATTCAGTACTTC.

This clonotype was counted between two and nine times. The genes are TRBV20-1 and TRBJ2-3; unclear D gene. This CDR3 comprises 14 residues. Germline CDR1 and CDR2: DFQATT and SNEGSKA (reference sequence). V was clipped by 0 bases and J by 0 bases, with 7 bases between them. The CDR3 is CSARDPRSTDTQYF. The CDR3 DNA follows: TGCAGTGCTAGAGATCCCAGAAGCACAGATACGCAGTATTTT.

This chain uses TRBV5-1 with TRBJ2-1; 11 bases line up with TRBD2. V lost 2 bases and J lost 7; bases outside the gene matches: 8. Germline lookup yields CDR1 SGHRS and CDR2 YFSETQ. This CDR3 contains 16 residues. CDR3: CASSLNPSGGLNEQFF. CDR3 in DNA: TGCGCCAGCAGCTTAAACCCTAGCGGGGGGCTGAATGAGCAGTTCTTC.

V and J are TRBV29-1 and TRBJ2-4; weak D call: TRBD2 (6 bases). V dropped 6 bases and J dropped 5 bases, with 8 bases sitting between them. The germline V gene encodes CDR1 SQVTM and CDR2 ANQGSEA. This CDR3 spans 11 amino acids. This CDR3 reads CSVGLENIQYF. CDR3 DNA: TGCAGCGTGGGACTTGAAAACATTCAGTACTTC.

In the case of this clonotype: One end of the junction does not line up with germline, which may come from a read error. This chain links TRBV20-1 with TRBJ1-4, with TRBD1 matching 7 bases. The germline V gene encodes CDR1 DFQATT and CDR2 SNEGSKA (reference sequence). The CDR3 consists of 14 residues. The CDR3 bases are TGCAGTGCTAGAGATAAAGTTACAGGGGCATCCCAACTATTT. It codes for CSARDKVTGASQLF.

The V call is TRBV9, the J call TRBJ2-5, with TRBD2 matching 9 bases. Germline V gene sequence: CDR1 SGDLS, CDR2 YYNGEE. V gave up 4 bases and J gave up 4 bases; unmatched junction bases: 5. This CDR3 comprises 14 residues. The DNA for the CDR3 is TGTGCCAGCAGCCCCCGTAGCGGGGGAGAGACCCAGTACTTC. Translated: CASSPRSGGETQYF.

A note on this clonotype: One junction end disagrees with the germline gene, perhaps due to a read error. The chain is built from TRBV5-1 and TRBJ1-5, with D perhaps TRBD1 (5 bases). The CDR3 has 14 residues. The V gene's germline CDR1 is SGHRS and CDR2 YFSETQ. The DNA of the CDR3 is TGCGCCAGCAGCTTGGAGGACGGGACGGCTCCCCAACATTTT. Its protein is CASSLEDGTAPQHF. Using reference TRBV5-1 and TRBJ1-5 for the parts outside the CDR3, the full variable domain is KAGVTQTPRYLIKTRGQQVTLSCSPISGHRSVSWYQQTPGQGLQFLFEYFSETQRNKGNFPGRFSGRQFSNSRSEMNVSTLELGDSALYLCASSLEDGTAPQHFGDGTRLSIL.

V usage is TRBV6-1 and J usage is TRBJ1-2; no definite D call. CDR1 is MNHNS and CDR2 is SASEGT in the germline V gene. This CDR3 spans 14 amino acids. V lost 5 bases, J lost 0 bases, and 10 bases lay in between. In DNA, the CDR3 is TGTGCCAGCAGTCAAAGAGAGACTAACTATGGCTACACCTTC. Its translation: CASSQRETNYGYTF.

This sequence joins TRBV4-1 and TRBJ2-7; 14 nucleotides line up with TRBD2. This CDR3 comprises 18 residues. Trimming cost V 0 bases and J 0 bases; bases outside gene matches: 4. Looked up from germline, CDR1 is MGHRA and CDR2 is YSYEKL. The CDR3 sequence is CASSQEEGTSGGSYEQYF. In nucleotides, the CDR3 is TGCGCCAGCAGCCAAGAAGAAGGGACTAGCGGGGGCTCCTACGAGCAGTACTTC.

The rearrangement links TRBV6-2 or TRBV6-3 to TRBJ2-7; TRBD2 aligns across 14 bases. CDR3 length: 15 residues. The trim removed 2 bases at V and 9 bases at J, leaving 6 bases unmatched. Germline V CDR1 and CDR2: MNHEY, SVGEGT. The CDR3 loop reads CASSYAGLAGDVQYF. CDR3 coding DNA: TGTGCCAGCAGTTACGCGGGACTAGCGGGAGATGTGCAGTACTTC.

This clonotype was detected once. This rearrangement joins TRBV5-1 to TRBJ2-5; D may be TRBD2 (5 bases). This CDR3 region has 14 residues. Germline CDR1 reads SGHRS; CDR2 reads YFSETQ. Trimming removed 3 bases from V and 2 bases from J, with 11 bases in between. CDR3 region: CASSSEVGQETQYF. The CDR3 DNA is TGCGCCAGCAGCTCGGAGGTGGGTCAAGAGACCCAGTACTTC.

This clonotype was counted at least ten times. V and J are TRBV5-1 and TRBJ2-7; 7 nucleotides match TRBD1. The CDR3 sequence is 15 residues long. Germline CDR1 SGHRS, CDR2 YFSETQ. V was clipped by 2 bases and J by 3 bases; unmatched bases: 8. In DNA form, the CDR3 reads TGCGCCAGCAGCTTTACAGGGGCGATGTACTACGAGCAGTACTTC. This gives the protein CASSFTGAMYYEQYF.